Listed below are T cell receptor beta chains from one sample, sequenced in a study of early T cells in non-severe SARS-CoV-2 infection. TCRdb passed the 5' RACE reads through MiXCR, listing each CDR3 protein once. The data hold 95,000 to 150,000 distinct CDR3 sequences, with approximately 15% observed a single time. Sequenced input: whole blood. These receptors all come from an adult who was a healthcare worker with PCR-confirmed SARS-CoV-2 infection or an uninfected control (not recorded which). CDR3s include the opening cysteine and the closing phenylalanine or tryptophan. D genes are given only for firm matches. Part of the rows lack a size; the others show once, few, many or a class for expanded clones.

cdr3_nt: TGTGCCAGCAGCCTCTACTCAAGCAATGAGCAGTTCTTC
cdr3_aa: CASSLYSSNEQFF
clone_size: few
v_call: TRBV5-8
d_call: NA
cdr3_length: 13
j_call: TRBJ2-1

cdr3_nt: TGTGCCAGCAGTTTTGGGCAGTGGAATGAAGCTTTCTTT
cdr3_aa: CASSFGQWNEAFF
clone_size: NA
v_call: TRBV12-3/TRBV12-4
d_call: NA
cdr3_length: 13
j_call: TRBJ1-1

cdr3_nt: TGTGCCAGCAGAATGGACAGGGCGGACACCGGGGAGCTGTTTTTT
cdr3_aa: CASRMDRADTGELFF
clone_size: NA
v_call: TRBV3-1
d_call: TRBD1
cdr3_length: 15
j_call: TRBJ2-2

cdr3_nt: TGTGCCAGCAGCATCGGACATGTGGGCACTGAAGCTTTCTTT
cdr3_aa: CASSIGHVGTEAFF
clone_size: many
v_call: TRBV7-6
d_call: NA
cdr3_length: 14
j_call: TRBJ1-1

cdr3_nt: TGTGCCAGCAGGAAAAGAGGCGGACAGGGGGCCGGGGAGCTGTTTTTT
cdr3_aa: CASRKRGGQGAGELFF
clone_size: few
v_call: TRBV7-3
d_call: TRBD1
cdr3_length: 16
j_call: TRBJ2-2

cdr3_nt: TGTGCCAGCAGCTTATGGAGGCAGTCTGGAGGCTACACCTTC
cdr3_aa: CASSLWRQSGGYTF
clone_size: few
v_call: TRBV7-9
d_call: NA
cdr3_length: 14
j_call: TRBJ1-2

cdr3_nt: TGTGCCAGCAGCTTAATGTCGGGGGGAGGTTCACCCCTCCACTTT
cdr3_aa: CASSLMSGGGSPLHF
clone_size: NA
v_call: TRBV7-3
d_call: NA
cdr3_length: 15
j_call: TRBJ1-6

cdr3_nt: TGCAGTGCTAGAGCGGGGGGTGATCGGGAAAAACTGTTTTTT
cdr3_aa: CSARAGGDREKLFF
clone_size: few
v_call: TRBV20-1
d_call: NA
cdr3_length: 14
j_call: TRBJ1-4

cdr3_nt: TGCGCCAGCAGCTCAGTCCTTGAGCAGTTCTTC
cdr3_aa: CASSSVLEQFF
clone_size: NA
v_call: TRBV5-1
d_call: NA
cdr3_length: 11
j_call: TRBJ2-1

cdr3_nt: TGTGCCAGCAAGGCCATTTATGGCTACACCTTC
cdr3_aa: CASKAIYGYTF
clone_size: many
v_call: TRBV2
d_call: NA
cdr3_length: 11
j_call: TRBJ1-2

cdr3_nt: TGTGCCAGCTCACCTAAGACAGGCTTTAGTAACACTGAAGCTTTCTTT
cdr3_aa: CASSPKTGFSNTEAFF
clone_size: NA
v_call: TRBV18
d_call: NA
cdr3_length: 16
j_call: TRBJ1-1

cdr3_nt: TGCGCCAGCAGCTTATCGGGGGGTACCGCTGAAGCTTTCTTT
cdr3_aa: CASSLSGGTAEAFF
clone_size: many
v_call: TRBV5-1
d_call: NA
cdr3_length: 14
j_call: TRBJ1-1

cdr3_nt: TGTGCCAGCAGCTCCACTCGGGAGCTGTTTTTT
cdr3_aa: CASSSTRELFF
clone_size: few
v_call: TRBV7-8
d_call: NA
cdr3_length: 11
j_call: TRBJ2-2

cdr3_nt: TGTGCCAGCAGCCAAGATCCCAGGGGCACTAATGAAAAACTGTTTTTT
cdr3_aa: CASSQDPRGTNEKLFF
clone_size: few
v_call: TRBV4-2
d_call: NA
cdr3_length: 16
j_call: TRBJ1-4

cdr3_nt: TGTGCCAGCAGCCAAGGGGGTTACGCTGAAGCTTTCTTT
cdr3_aa: CASSQGGYAEAFF
clone_size: many
v_call: TRBV3-1
d_call: NA
cdr3_length: 13
j_call: TRBJ1-1

cdr3_nt: TGCGCCAGCAGCCCCCTCGTCGCAGGGGGGGGCAAAAACATTCAGTACTTC
cdr3_aa: CASSPLVAGGGKNIQYF
clone_size: few
v_call: TRBV4-1
d_call: NA
cdr3_length: 17
j_call: TRBJ2-4

cdr3_nt: TGTGCCAGCAGCTCCTCTAGATTTTCAAGACAAGAGACCCAGTACTTC
cdr3_aa: CASSSSRFSRQETQYF
clone_size: few
v_call: TRBV5-5
d_call: NA
cdr3_length: 16
j_call: TRBJ2-5

cdr3_nt: TGTGCCAGCAGCCACGTGGACTATGGCTACACCTTC
cdr3_aa: CASSHVDYGYTF
clone_size: NA
v_call: TRBV3-1
d_call: NA
cdr3_length: 12
j_call: TRBJ1-2

cdr3_nt: TGTGCGACTAGTAGCGGCCGCACAGATACGCAGTATTTT
cdr3_aa: CATSSGRTDTQYF
clone_size: many
v_call: TRBV19
d_call: NA
cdr3_length: 13
j_call: TRBJ2-3

cdr3_nt: TGCAGCGTTGGAAGGGAGCCCAGGAACTCCTACAATGAGCAGTTCTTC
cdr3_aa: CSVGREPRNSYNEQFF
clone_size: many
v_call: TRBV29-1
d_call: NA
cdr3_length: 16
j_call: TRBJ2-1

cdr3_nt: TGCAGTGGCGACTTTAACAATGAGCAGTTCTTC
cdr3_aa: CSGDFNNEQFF
clone_size: few
v_call: TRBV20-1
d_call: NA
cdr3_length: 11
j_call: TRBJ2-1

cdr3_nt: TGTGCCAGCAGCTTAGGAGTTAACTATGGCTACACCTTC
cdr3_aa: CASSLGVNYGYTF
clone_size: NA
v_call: TRBV7-3
d_call: NA
cdr3_length: 13
j_call: TRBJ1-2

cdr3_nt: TGTGCCAGCAGCCGGGGACTAGCGGGGGTAGATACGCAGTATTTT
cdr3_aa: CASSRGLAGVDTQYF
clone_size: NA
v_call: TRBV11-2
d_call: TRBD2
cdr3_length: 15
j_call: TRBJ2-3

cdr3_nt: TGTGCCAGCAGCTTCCCGGGACAGTACGAGCAGTACTTC
cdr3_aa: CASSFPGQYEQYF
clone_size: few
v_call: TRBV7-6
d_call: TRBD1
cdr3_length: 13
j_call: TRBJ2-7

cdr3_nt: TGTGCCAGCAGCTTATTGACTAGCGGTGATGAGCAGTTCTTC
cdr3_aa: CASSLLTSGDEQFF
clone_size: NA
v_call: TRBV7-9
d_call: TRBD2
cdr3_length: 14
j_call: TRBJ2-1

cdr3_nt: TGTGCCAGCAACGGCCATAGCAATCAGCCCCAGCATTTT
cdr3_aa: CASNGHSNQPQHF
clone_size: NA
v_call: TRBV2
d_call: NA
cdr3_length: 13
j_call: TRBJ1-5

cdr3_nt: TGTGCCAGCTCGGACAGGGCAACTAATGAAAAACTGTTTTTT
cdr3_aa: CASSDRATNEKLFF
clone_size: once
v_call: TRBV18
d_call: TRBD1
cdr3_length: 14
j_call: TRBJ1-4

cdr3_nt: TGTGCCAGCAGCTCCGGGTTAGCGGGGACAGATACGCAGTATTTT
cdr3_aa: CASSSGLAGTDTQYF
clone_size: few
v_call: TRBV7-9
d_call: TRBD2
cdr3_length: 15
j_call: TRBJ2-3

cdr3_nt: TGCGCCAGCAGCTTGGCCGACGGTTCACCCCTCCACTTT
cdr3_aa: CASSLADGSPLHF
clone_size: NA
v_call: TRBV5-1
d_call: NA
cdr3_length: 13
j_call: TRBJ1-6

cdr3_nt: TGTGCCAGCAGTCTCGCATCGGGACTACCCTACAATGAGCAGTTCTTC
cdr3_aa: CASSLASGLPYNEQFF
clone_size: NA
v_call: TRBV2
d_call: TRBD2
cdr3_length: 16
j_call: TRBJ2-1

cdr3_nt: TGTGCCAGCAGCCAAGTTCCTGGTTTTACGTCCGGAAACACCATATATTTT
cdr3_aa: CASSQVPGFTSGNTIYF
clone_size: NA
v_call: TRBV14
d_call: NA
cdr3_length: 17
j_call: TRBJ1-3

cdr3_nt: TGTGCCAGCAGCGCCGGGACTGGGAGTGGCGCAGATACGCAGTATTTT
cdr3_aa: CASSAGTGSGADTQYF
clone_size: NA
v_call: TRBV7-3
d_call: NA
cdr3_length: 16
j_call: TRBJ2-3